The sequence of this T cell receptor beta chain was determined in a study of shared clonotypes between healthy human individuals. Study-wide background: A donor's plate count was three for CD4 naive and three for CD4 memory; CD8 naive had two and CD8 memory one. Study results and limitations: Unshared clonotypes carried lower generation probabilities than those common to all four donors. For naive CD4 cells, 5% to 6.5% of clonotypes were shared across a handful of donors.

CDR1 is SEHNR, CDR2 FQNEAQ, per germline (reference sequence). The CDR3 is made up of 14 amino acids. The V end was cut by 5 bases, the J end by 13 bases, with 18 bases between. In the CD4+ fraction, cells were divided into CD45RA+ naive and CD45RA-negative memory subsets. Worth noting for this clone: Its antigen remains unidentified.

Here immunoSEQ multiplex PCR was the method, and the copy in TCRdb shows in-frame clones only, minus some. Of some 2,100,000 clones listed, approximately 96% are singletons. The sample comprised naive CD4+ T cells sorted from blood. Noted subset: CD45RA+ positively selected. The chain combines TRBV7-9 with TRBJ1-6; D possibly corresponds to TRBD1 (6 bases). The TCR comes from a man aged 18 to 35 in good health. CDR3 loop: CASSTQGAQSPLHF. CDR3 in DNA: TGTGCCAGCAGCACACAGGGCGCCCAGAGCCCCCTCCACTTT.